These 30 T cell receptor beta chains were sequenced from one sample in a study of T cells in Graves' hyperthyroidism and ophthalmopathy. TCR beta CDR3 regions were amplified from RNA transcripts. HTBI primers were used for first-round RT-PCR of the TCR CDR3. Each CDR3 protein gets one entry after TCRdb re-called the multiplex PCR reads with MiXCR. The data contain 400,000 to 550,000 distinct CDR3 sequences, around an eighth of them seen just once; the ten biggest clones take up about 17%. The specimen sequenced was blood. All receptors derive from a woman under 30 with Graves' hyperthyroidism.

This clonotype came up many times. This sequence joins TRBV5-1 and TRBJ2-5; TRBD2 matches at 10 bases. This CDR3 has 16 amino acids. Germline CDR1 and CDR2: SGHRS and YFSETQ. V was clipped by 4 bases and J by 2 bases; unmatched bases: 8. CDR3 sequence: CASSRAGLAEQETQYF. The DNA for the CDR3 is TGCGCCAGCAGCAGAGCAGGACTAGCGGAACAAGAGACCCAGTACTTC.

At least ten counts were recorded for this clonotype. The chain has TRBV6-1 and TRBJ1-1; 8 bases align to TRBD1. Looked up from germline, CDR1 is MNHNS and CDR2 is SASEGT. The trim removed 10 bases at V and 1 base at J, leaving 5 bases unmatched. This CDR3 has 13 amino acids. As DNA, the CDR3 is TGTGCCACCTTAGACAGGGGGAACACTGAAGCTTTCTTT. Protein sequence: CATLDRGNTEAFF.

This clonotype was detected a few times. Here the CDR3 reads CSVPLVGETQYF. The CDR3 coding sequence is TGCAGCGTCCCTCTTGTAGGTGAGACCCAGTACTTC. This chain joins TRBV29-1 and TRBJ2-5; D gene ambiguous. Germline CDR1 reads SQVTM; CDR2 reads ANQGSEA. The CDR3 length is 12 residues. Trimming removed 6 bases at V and 5 bases at J, with 13 bases between.

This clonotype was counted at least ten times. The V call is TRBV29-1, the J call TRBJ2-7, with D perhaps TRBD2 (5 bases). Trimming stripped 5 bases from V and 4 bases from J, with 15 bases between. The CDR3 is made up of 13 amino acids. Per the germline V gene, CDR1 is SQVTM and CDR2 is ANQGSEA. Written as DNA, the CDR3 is TGCAGCGTTCGAGGTCTGAGGGAATACGAGCAGTACTTC. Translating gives CSVRGLREYEQYF.

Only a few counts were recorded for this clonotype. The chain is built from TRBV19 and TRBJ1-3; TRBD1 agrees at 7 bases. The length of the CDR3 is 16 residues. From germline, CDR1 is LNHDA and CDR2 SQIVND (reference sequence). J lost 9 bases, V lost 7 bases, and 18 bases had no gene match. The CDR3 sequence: CASTPLETGWVGTIYF. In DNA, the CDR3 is TGTGCCAGTACCCCCCTGGAGACAGGGTGGGTCGGCACCATATATTTT.

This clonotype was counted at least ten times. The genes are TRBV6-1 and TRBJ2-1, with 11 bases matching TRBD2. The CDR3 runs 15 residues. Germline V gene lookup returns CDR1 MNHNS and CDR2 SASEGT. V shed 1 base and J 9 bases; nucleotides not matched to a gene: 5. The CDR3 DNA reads TGTGCCAGCAGTGAAGGCGTCCTAGCGGGGGGTGAGCAGTTCTTC. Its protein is CASSEGVLAGGEQFF.

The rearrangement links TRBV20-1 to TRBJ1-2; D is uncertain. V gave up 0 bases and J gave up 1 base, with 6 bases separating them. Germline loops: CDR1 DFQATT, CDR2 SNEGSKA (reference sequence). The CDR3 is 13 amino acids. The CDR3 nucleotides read TGCAGTGCTAGAGATCTGGGTAACTATGGCTACACCTTC. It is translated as CSARDLGNYGYTF.

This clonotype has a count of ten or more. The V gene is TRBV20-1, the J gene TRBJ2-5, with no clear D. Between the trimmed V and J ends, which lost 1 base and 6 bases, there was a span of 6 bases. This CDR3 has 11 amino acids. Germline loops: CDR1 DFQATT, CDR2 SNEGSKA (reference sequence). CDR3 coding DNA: TGCAGTGCTAGAGTGGTGCAGACCCAGTACTTC. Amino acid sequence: CSARVVQTQYF.

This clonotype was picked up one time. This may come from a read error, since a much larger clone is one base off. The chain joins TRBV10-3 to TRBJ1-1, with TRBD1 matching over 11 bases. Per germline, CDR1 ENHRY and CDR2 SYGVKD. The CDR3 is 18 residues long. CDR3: CAISGGQGDLRWNSEAFF. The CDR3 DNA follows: TGTGCCATCAGTGGGGGACAGGGGGATTTGCGATGGAACAGTGAAGCTTTCTTT.

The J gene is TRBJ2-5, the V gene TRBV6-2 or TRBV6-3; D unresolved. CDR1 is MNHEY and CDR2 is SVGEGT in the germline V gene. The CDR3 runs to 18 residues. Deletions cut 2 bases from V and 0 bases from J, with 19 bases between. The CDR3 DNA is TGTGCCAGCAGTTACAGGGCCGGGTCGGCGAATTACCAAGAGACCCAGTACTTC. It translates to CASSYRAGSANYQETQYF.

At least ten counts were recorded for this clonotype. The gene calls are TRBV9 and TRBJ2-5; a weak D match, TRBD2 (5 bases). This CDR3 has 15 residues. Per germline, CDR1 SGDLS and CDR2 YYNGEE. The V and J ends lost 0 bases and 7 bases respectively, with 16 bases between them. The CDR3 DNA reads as TGTGCCAGCAGCGTAGGGAATGGGGATCGGGGGACCCAGTACTTC. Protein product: CASSVGNGDRGTQYF.

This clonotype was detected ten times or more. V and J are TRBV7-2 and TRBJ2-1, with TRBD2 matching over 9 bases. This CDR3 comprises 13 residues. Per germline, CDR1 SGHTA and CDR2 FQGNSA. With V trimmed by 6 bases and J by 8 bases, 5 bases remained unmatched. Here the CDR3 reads CASRTLAGHEQFF. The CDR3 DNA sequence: TGTGCCAGCAGGACACTAGCGGGCCATGAGCAGTTCTTC.

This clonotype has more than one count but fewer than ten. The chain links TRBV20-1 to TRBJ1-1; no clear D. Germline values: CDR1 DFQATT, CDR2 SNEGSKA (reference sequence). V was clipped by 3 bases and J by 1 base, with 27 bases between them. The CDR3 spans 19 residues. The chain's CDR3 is CSASPAWGVVSRPNTEAFF. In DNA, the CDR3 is TGCAGTGCTAGCCCCGCCTGGGGAGTTGTTTCCAGGCCGAACACTGAAGCTTTCTTT.

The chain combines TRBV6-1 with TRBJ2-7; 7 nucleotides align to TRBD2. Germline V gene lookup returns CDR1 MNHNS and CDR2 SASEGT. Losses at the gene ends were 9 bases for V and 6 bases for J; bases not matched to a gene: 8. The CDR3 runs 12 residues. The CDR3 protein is CASEAGGGEQYF. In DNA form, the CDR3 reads TGTGCCAGTGAAGCTGGCGGGGGCGAGCAGTACTTC.

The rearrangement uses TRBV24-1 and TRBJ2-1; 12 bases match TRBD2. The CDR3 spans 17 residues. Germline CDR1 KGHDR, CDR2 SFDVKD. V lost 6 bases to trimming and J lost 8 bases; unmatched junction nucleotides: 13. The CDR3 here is CATSLAGGPLSSDEQFF. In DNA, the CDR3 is TGTGCCACCAGTCTAGCGGGAGGGCCGCTATCATCCGATGAGCAGTTCTTC.

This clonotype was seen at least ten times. CDR3 sequence (DNA): TGCGCCAGCAGCTTCAGGCGCCCCGAGGGTGAAGCTTTCTTT. Its translation is CASSFRRPEGEAFF. The chain employs TRBV5-1 and TRBJ1-1; D remains unclear. The germline V gene encodes CDR1 SGHRS and CDR2 YFSETQ. V lost 2 bases to trimming and J lost 7 bases, with 15 bases between them. CDR3 size: 14 residues. Together with reference TRBV5-1 and TRBJ1-1, the CDR3 gives the full variable domain: KAGVTQTPRYLIKTRGQQVTLSCSPISGHRSVSWYQQTPGQGLQFLFEYFSETQRNKGNFPGRFSGRQFSNSRSEMNVSTLELGDSALYLCASSFRRPEGEAFFGQGTRLTVV.

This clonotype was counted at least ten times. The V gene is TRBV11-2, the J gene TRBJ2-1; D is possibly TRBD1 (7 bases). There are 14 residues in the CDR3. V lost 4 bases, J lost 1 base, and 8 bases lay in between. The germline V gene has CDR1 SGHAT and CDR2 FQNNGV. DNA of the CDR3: TGTGCCAGCAGCTCAGGGGGGTCCTACAATGAGCAGTTCTTC. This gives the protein CASSSGGSYNEQFF.

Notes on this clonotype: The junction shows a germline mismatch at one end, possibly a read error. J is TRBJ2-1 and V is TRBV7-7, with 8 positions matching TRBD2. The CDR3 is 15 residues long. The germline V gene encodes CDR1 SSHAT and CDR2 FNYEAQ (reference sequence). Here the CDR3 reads CASSESGGAGNEQFF. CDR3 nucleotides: TGTGCTAGCAGCGAGTCGGGGGGGGCGGGCAATGAGCAGTTCTTC.

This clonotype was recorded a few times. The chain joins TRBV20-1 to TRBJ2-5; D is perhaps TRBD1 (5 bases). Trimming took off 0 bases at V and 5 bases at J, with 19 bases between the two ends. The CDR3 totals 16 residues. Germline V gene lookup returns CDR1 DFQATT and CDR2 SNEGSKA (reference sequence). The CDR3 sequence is CSAREWGRASRETQYF. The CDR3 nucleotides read TGCAGTGCTAGAGAGTGGGGCCGGGCCTCAAGGGAGACCCAGTACTTC.

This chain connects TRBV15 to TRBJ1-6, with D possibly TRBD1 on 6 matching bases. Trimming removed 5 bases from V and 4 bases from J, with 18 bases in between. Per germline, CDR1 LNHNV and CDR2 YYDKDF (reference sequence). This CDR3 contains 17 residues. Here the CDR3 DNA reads TGTGCCACCAGCCGCCGACGGGGGGCCGCTTATAATTCACCCCTCCACTTT. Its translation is CATSRRRGAAYNSPLHF.

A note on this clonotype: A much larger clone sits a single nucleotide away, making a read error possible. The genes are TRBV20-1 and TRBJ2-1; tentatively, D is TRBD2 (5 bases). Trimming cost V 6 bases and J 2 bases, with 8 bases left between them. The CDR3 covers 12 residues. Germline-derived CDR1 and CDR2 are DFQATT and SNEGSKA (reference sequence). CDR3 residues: CSADGTYNEQFF. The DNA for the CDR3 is TGCAGTGCGGACGGGACCTACAATGAGCAGTTCTTC.

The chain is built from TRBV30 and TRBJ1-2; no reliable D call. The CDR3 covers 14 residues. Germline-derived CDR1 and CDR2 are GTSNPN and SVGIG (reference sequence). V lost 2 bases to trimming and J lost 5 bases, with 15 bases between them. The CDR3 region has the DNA TGTGCCTGGAGTCCGGCCGGAGTTGGGTATGGCTACACCTTC. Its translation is CAWSPAGVGYGYTF.

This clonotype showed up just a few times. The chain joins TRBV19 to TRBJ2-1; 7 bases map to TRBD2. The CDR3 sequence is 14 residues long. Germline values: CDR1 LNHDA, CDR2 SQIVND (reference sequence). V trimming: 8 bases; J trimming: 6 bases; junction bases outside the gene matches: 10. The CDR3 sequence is CASAPRGDLNEQFF. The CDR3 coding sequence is TGTGCCAGTGCCCCTCGGGGGGACCTCAATGAGCAGTTCTTC.

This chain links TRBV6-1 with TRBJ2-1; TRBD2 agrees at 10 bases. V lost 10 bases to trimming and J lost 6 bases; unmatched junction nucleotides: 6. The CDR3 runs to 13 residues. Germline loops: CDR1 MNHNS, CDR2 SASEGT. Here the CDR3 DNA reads TGTGCCACCTTAGCGGGAGGAGGCAATGAGCAGTTCTTC. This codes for CATLAGGGNEQFF.

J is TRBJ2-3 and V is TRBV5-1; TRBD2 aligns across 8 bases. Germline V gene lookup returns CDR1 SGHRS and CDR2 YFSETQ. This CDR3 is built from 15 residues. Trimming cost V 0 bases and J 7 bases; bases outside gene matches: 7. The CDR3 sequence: CASSLGREVENTQYF. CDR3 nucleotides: TGCGCCAGCAGCTTGGGGCGGGAGGTTGAAAATACGCAGTATTTT.

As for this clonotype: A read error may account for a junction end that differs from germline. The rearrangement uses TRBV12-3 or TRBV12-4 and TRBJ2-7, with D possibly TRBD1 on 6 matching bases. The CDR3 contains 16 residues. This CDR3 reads CANSEGDIVPTYEQCF. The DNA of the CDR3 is TGTGCCAACAGCGAGGGGGACATCGTGCCTACCTACGAGCAGTGCTTC.

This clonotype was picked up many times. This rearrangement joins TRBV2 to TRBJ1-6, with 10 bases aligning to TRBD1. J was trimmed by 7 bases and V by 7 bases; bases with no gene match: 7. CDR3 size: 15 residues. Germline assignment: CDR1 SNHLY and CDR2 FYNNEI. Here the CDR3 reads CASIPRTGGNSPLHF. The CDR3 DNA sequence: TGTGCCAGCATACCCCGGACAGGGGGGAATTCACCCCTCCACTTT. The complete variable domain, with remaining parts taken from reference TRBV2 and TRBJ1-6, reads EPEVTQTPSHQVTQMGQEVILRCVPISNHLYFYWYRQILGQKVEFLVSFYNNEISEKSEIFDDQFSVERPDGSNFTLKIRSTKLEDSAMYFCASIPRTGGNSPLHFGNGTRLTVT.

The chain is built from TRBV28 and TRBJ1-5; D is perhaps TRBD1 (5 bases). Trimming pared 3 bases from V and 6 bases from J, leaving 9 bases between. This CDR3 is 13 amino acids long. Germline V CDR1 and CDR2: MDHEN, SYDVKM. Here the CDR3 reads CASSFPRVQPQHF. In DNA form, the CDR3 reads TGTGCCAGCAGTTTCCCCAGGGTTCAGCCCCAGCATTTT.

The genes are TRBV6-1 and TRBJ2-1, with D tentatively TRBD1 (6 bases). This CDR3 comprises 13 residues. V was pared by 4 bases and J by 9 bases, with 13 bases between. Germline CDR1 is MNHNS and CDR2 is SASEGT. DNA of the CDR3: TGTGCCAGCAGTGGAGCGGAAGGGGGTGAGCAGTTCTTC. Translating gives CASSGAEGGEQFF.

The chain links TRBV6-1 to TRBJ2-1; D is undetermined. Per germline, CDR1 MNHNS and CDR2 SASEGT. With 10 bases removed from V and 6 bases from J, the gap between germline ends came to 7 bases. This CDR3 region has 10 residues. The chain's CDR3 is CATNSNEQFF. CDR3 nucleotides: TGTGCCACCAACAGCAATGAGCAGTTCTTC.